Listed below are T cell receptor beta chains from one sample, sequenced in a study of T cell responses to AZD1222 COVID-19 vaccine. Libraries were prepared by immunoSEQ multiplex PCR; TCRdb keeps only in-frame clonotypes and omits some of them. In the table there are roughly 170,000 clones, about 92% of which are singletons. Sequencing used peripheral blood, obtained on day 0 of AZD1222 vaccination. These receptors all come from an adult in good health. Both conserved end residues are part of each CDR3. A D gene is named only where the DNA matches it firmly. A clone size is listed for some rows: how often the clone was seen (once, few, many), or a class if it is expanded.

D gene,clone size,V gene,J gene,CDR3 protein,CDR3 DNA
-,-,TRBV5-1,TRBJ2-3,CASSLALSDTQYF,TGCGCCAGCAGCTTGGCCCTCTCAGATACGCAGTATTTT
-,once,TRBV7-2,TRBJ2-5,CASSLGWQGIRETQYF,TGTGCCAGCAGCTTAGGTTGGCAGGGGATACGGGAGACCCAGTACTTC
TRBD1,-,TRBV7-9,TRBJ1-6,CASSSGTGARSYNSPLHF,TGTGCCAGCAGCAGCGGGACAGGGGCTAGGTCCTATAATTCACCCCTCCACTTT
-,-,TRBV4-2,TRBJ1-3,CASSGRGRDGNTIYF,TGTGCCAGCAGCGGTCGGGGTAGGGACGGAAACACCATATATTTT
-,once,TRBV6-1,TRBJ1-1,CASSETRRGAAFF,TGTGCCAGCAGTGAAACGAGACGGGGGGCGGCTTTCTTT
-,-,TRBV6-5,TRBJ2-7,CASSYSRQAYEQYF,TGTGCCAGCAGTTACTCGAGACAGGCCTACGAGCAGTACTTC
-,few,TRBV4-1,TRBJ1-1,CASSQGGFKRNTEAFF,TGCGCCAGCAGCCAAGGGGGATTCAAGAGGAACACTGAAGCTTTCTTT
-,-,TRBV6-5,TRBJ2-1,CASRGGYREYNEQFF,TGTGCCAGCAGGGGGGGGTACAGGGAGTACAATGAGCAGTTCTTC
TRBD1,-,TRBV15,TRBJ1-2,CATSRVGGGYGYTF,TGTGCCACCAGCAGAGTAGGGGGCGGCTATGGCTACACCTTC
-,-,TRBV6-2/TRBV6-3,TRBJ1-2,CASSYRATNYGYTF,TGTGCCAGCAGTTACAGAGCAACTAACTATGGCTACACCTTC
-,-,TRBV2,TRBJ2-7,CASSKESRSYEQYF,TGTGCCAGCAGTAAGGAATCCCGCTCCTACGAGCAGTACTTC
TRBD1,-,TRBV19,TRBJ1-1,CASSTWTGGRTEAFF,TGTGCCAGTAGTACCTGGACAGGGGGCCGCACTGAAGCTTTCTTT
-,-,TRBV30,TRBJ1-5,CAWSLRLWQPQHF,TGTGCCTGGAGTTTACGGCTTTGGCAGCCCCAGCATTTT
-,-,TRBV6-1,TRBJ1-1,CASSEWQNTEAFF,TGTGCCAGCAGTGAATGGCAGAACACTGAAGCTTTCTTT
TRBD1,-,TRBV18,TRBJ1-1,CASSPGQGWTEAFF,TGTGCCAGCTCACCGGGACAGGGATGGACTGAAGCTTTCTTT
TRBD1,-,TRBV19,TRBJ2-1,CASSIEGQGYNEQFF,TGTGCCAGTAGTATAGAGGGACAGGGTTACAATGAGCAGTTCTTC
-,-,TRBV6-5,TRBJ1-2,CASSYSILEGRGYTF,TGTGCCAGCAGTTACTCCATTCTAGAGGGGCGAGGCTACACCTTC
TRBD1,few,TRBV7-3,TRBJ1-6,CASSSSGQGSPLHF,TGTGCCAGCAGTTCATCGGGACAGGGATCACCCCTCCACTTT
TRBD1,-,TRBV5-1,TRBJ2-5,CASSPPTGGETQYF,TGCGCCAGCAGCCCACCGACAGGGGGAGAGACCCAGTACTTC
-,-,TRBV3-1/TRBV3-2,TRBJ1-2,CASSQDKGYTF,TGTGCCAGCAGCCAAGATAAAGGCTACACCTTC
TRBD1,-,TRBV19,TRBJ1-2,CASSIAGTGGIGYTF,TGTGCCAGTAGTATAGCCGGGACAGGTGGTATTGGCTACACCTTC
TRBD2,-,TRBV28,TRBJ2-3,CASSSQSFILAGSTDTQYF,TGTGCCAGCAGTTCCCAGTCCTTCATTTTAGCGGGGAGCACAGATACGCAGTATTTT
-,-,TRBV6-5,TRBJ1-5,CASRTSNQPQHF,TGTGCCAGCAGAACTAGCAATCAGCCCCAGCATTTT
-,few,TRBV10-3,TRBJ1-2,CAISEGAGFDYGYTF,TGTGCCATCAGTGAAGGGGCAGGGTTCGACTATGGCTACACCTTC
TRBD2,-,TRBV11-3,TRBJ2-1,CASSVAGVPKQFF,TGTGCCAGTTCCGTAGCGGGAGTACCCAAGCAGTTCTTC
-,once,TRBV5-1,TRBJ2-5,CASSSQAGGGPQETQYF,TGCGCCAGCAGTTCGCAGGCAGGGGGGGGCCCCCAAGAGACCCAGTACTTC
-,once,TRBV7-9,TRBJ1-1,CASSLVVSVSAFF,TGTGCCAGCAGCTTGGTGGTCTCGGTGTCGGCTTTCTTT
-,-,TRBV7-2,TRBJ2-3,CASTVTVSTDTQYF,TGTGCCAGCACCGTGACAGTATCAACAGATACGCAGTATTTT
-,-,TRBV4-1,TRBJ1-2,CASSHLRERYYGYTF,TGCGCCAGCAGCCATCTCCGAGAACGCTACTATGGCTACACCTTC
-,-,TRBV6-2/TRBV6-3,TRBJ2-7,CASSYEEYTSYEQYF,TGTGCCAGCAGTTACGAGGAGTATACCTCCTACGAGCAGTACTTC
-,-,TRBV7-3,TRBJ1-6,CASSLSLAGPLHF,TGTGCCAGCAGCTTATCCTTGGCAGGGCCCCTCCACTTT
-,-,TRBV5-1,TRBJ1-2,CASSGAGYGYTF,TGCGCCAGCAGCGGGGCAGGATATGGCTACACCTTC
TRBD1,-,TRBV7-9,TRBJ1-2,CASSPDIGQGRSTNYGYTF,TGTGCCAGCAGCCCCGATATCGGACAGGGGAGATCAACTAACTATGGCTACACCTTC
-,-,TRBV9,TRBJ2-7,CASSVSPGALYEQYF,TGTGCCAGCAGCGTAAGCCCGGGGGCCTTATACGAGCAGTACTTC
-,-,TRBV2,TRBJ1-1,CASILPVWGTEAFF,TGTGCCAGCATCCTCCCGGTCTGGGGCACTGAAGCTTTCTTT
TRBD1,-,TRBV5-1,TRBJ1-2,CASSLDTGGVGYTF,TGCGCCAGCAGCTTGGACACAGGGGGCGTTGGCTACACCTTC
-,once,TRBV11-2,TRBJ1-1,CASSFGITEAFF,TGTGCCAGCAGCTTTGGGATAACTGAAGCTTTCTTT
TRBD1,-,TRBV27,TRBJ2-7,CASSPTGSWWEQYF,TGTGCCAGCAGCCCGACAGGGAGTTGGTGGGAGCAGTACTTC
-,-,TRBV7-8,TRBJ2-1,CASSLQTRGARLISYNEQFF,TGTGCCAGCAGCTTACAGACCAGGGGGGCCCGACTCATCTCCTACAATGAGCAGTTCTTC
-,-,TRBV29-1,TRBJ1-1,CSVVPNTEAFF,TGCAGCGTTGTGCCGAACACTGAAGCTTTCTTT
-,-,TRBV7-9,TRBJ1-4,CASSFGGSEKLFF,TGTGCCAGCAGCTTTGGGGGATCAGAAAAACTGTTTTTT
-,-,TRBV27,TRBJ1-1,CASSFSWGQNTEAFF,TGTGCCAGCAGTTTCTCGTGGGGGCAAAACACTGAAGCTTTCTTT
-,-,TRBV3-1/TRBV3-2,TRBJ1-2,CASSQVRGGRQATYQRGYTF,TGTGCCAGCAGCCAAGTTCGCGGTGGCAGACAGGCCACTTATCAGCGGGGCTACACCTTC
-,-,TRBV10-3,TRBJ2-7,CAISPGNSYEQYF,TGTGCCATCAGCCCAGGGAACTCCTACGAGCAGTACTTC
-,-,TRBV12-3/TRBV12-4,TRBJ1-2,CASSATSYGYTF,TGTGCCAGCAGTGCCACTTCCTATGGCTACACCTTC
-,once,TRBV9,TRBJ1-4,CASSLRGGREKLFF,TGTGCCAGCAGCCTTCGGGGGGGACGAGAAAAACTGTTTTTT
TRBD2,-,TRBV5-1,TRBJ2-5,CASSLAPSGGQETQYF,TGCGCCAGCAGCTTGGCGCCTAGCGGGGGCCAAGAGACCCAGTACTTC
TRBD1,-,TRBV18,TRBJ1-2,CASSPNRQGEGYTF,TGTGCCAGCTCCCCCAATCGACAGGGCGAGGGCTACACCTTC
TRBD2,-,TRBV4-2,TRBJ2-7,CASSQDASGYEQYF,TGTGCCAGCAGCCAAGATGCTAGCGGTTACGAGCAGTACTTC
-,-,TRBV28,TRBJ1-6,CASTRASSYNSPLHF,TGTGCCAGCACCAGGGCAAGCTCCTATAATTCACCCCTCCACTTT
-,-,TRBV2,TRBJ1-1,CASSVQGNTEAFF,TGTGCCAGCAGTGTACAAGGGAACACTGAAGCTTTCTTT
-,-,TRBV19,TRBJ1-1,CASSMGTLEAFF,TGTGCCAGTAGTATGGGGACACTTGAAGCTTTCTTT
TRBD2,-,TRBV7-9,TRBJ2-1,CASSLDHGLAGVNEQFF,TGTGCCAGCAGCTTGGACCACGGACTAGCGGGGGTCAATGAGCAGTTCTTC
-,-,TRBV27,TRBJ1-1,CASKTGQSFTEAFF,TGTGCCAGCAAAACAGGGCAATCGTTCACTGAAGCTTTCTTT
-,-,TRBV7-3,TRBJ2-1,CASSSLAGNNEQFF,TGTGCCAGCAGCTCGCTGGCGGGTAACAATGAGCAGTTCTTC
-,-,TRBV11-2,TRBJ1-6,CASSPRGSWDNSPLHF,TGTGCCAGCAGCCCCCGTGGAAGCTGGGATAATTCACCCCTCCACTTT